The next 4 T cell receptor beta chains were all read from a single sample in a study of post-analysis software for immune sequencing data. Findings and caveats of the study: Roughly five TRBV segments occurring more often in patients than controls included TRBV5-6, TRBV5-1 and TRBV20-1.

The TCR beta cDNA libraries contained unique molecular identifiers. One entry per CDR3 protein, called by TCRdb with MiXCR from the PCR reads. The profile shows over 150,000 distinct CDR3 sequences, about 32% of them singletons. No antigen is known for these receptors. Source material: blood. The receptors originated from a girl aged 5 to 17 with multiple sclerosis.

This rearrangement joins TRBV30 to TRBJ2-3; D is uncertain. Germline V gene data show CDR1 as GTSNPN and CDR2 as SVGIG (reference sequence). CDR3 length: 14 residues. Deletions cut 4 bases from V and 2 bases from J, with 13 bases between. DNA of the CDR3: TGTGCCTGGAAACCGTGGGCTAACACAGATACGCAGTATTTT. It specifies CAWKPWANTDTQYF.

On this clonotype: A much larger clone is a single base away; this may be a read error. This chain connects TRBV12-3 or TRBV12-4 to TRBJ2-7; 12 nucleotides align to TRBD2. Trimming at V came to 5 bases and at J to 9 bases, leaving 8 bases not matched to a gene. The CDR3 runs to 14 residues. The DNA for the CDR3 is TGTGCCAGCAGTCCTAGCGGGAGGGAGCGGGGGCAGTACTTC. Residues: CASSPSGRERGQYF.

This chain connects TRBV6-1 to TRBJ1-3; tentatively, D is TRBD1 (5 bases). Trimming left V 3 bases short and J 7 bases short, with 28 bases between. The CDR3 sequence is 19 residues long. Per germline, CDR1 MNHNS and CDR2 SASEGT. CDR3 sequence reads: CASSESGGVVRRALNTIYF. The CDR3 bases are TGTGCCAGCAGTGAGTCGGGAGGGGTCGTGAGGAGGGCCCTGAACACCATATATTTT.

This clonotype was seen ten or more times. The chain combines TRBV20-1 with TRBJ1-5; a possible D gene is TRBD1 (5 bases). The V gene's germline CDR1 is DFQATT and CDR2 SNEGSKA (reference sequence). This CDR3 spans 13 amino acids. V was trimmed by 1 base and J by 11 bases, leaving 15 bases between them. CDR3 nucleotides: TGCAGTGCTAGAGGAGGGACCGACCTCACCCAGCATTTT. Amino acid sequence: CSARGGTDLTQHF.